The 26 T cell receptor beta chains below all came from one sample that was sequenced in a study of CD8+ T cells in alopecia areata. As the sequencing template, cDNA was produced by extracting RNA and reverse transcribing it. Profiling relied on immunoSEQ multiplex PCR, and the TCRdb table lists in-frame clones only, not all of them. The table records 170,000 or so clones, approximately 56% of them present only once. The starting material was CD4+ T cells sorted from blood, obtained at week 0. The receptors were sampled from a human donor with alopecia areata.

The chain couples TRBV5-1 to TRBJ1-6; a possible D gene is TRBD1 (6 bases). This CDR3 comprises 14 residues. The germline V gene encodes CDR1 SGHRS and CDR2 YFSETQ. Trimming took off 2 bases at V and 9 bases at J, with 12 bases between the two ends. CDR3 sequence reads: CASSFAAGVSPLHF. In DNA, the CDR3 is TGCGCCAGCAGCTTTGCGGCAGGGGTTTCACCCCTCCACTTT.

This clone has only one observation. The chain employs TRBV27 and TRBJ1-6; perhaps TRBD1 as D (6 bases). V was trimmed by 2 bases and J by 11 bases, leaving 13 bases between them. In germline, CDR1 is MNHEY, CDR2 SMNVEV (reference sequence). This CDR3 is built from 14 residues. The CDR3 reads CASSLAGGLTPLHF. The CDR3 DNA is TGTGCCAGCAGTTTAGCTGGGGGGCTAACACCCCTCCACTTT.

The chain carries TRBV7-2 and TRBJ2-7, with D perhaps matching TRBD2 (6 bases). There are 16 residues in the CDR3. The ends were cut back, 4 bases at V and 2 bases at J, with 18 bases in the middle. Germline assignment: CDR1 SGHTA and CDR2 FQGNSA. The CDR3 nucleotides read TGTGCCAGCAGCTCTAATTTGTGGGACTCTACCTACGAGCAGTACTTC. Residues: CASSSNLWDSTYEQYF.

This rearrangement joins TRBV28 to TRBJ1-2, with D perhaps matching TRBD1 (5 bases). The CDR3 spans 13 residues. In germline, CDR1 is MDHEN, CDR2 SYDVKM. V lost 5 bases and J 3 bases, leaving 10 bases between the germline ends. CDR3 loop: CASSGGTDYGYTF. The CDR3, as DNA: TGTGCCAGCAGTGGGGGGACGGACTATGGCTACACCTTC.

This clone was observed once. The chain uses TRBV10-3 and TRBJ1-6, with 7 nucleotides matching TRBD1. Germline trimming cut 10 bases from V and 5 bases from J; bases unmatched to any gene: 5. Germline V gene lookup returns CDR1 ENHRY and CDR2 SYGVKD. The CDR3 has 13 residues. CDR3 amino acids: CATGTDNNSPLHF. As DNA, the CDR3 is TGTGCCACCGGGACAGATAATAATTCACCCCTCCACTTT.

This clone was seen many times. This chain uses TRBV5-6 with TRBJ1-3; D is perhaps TRBD1 (5 bases). The CDR3 spans 16 residues. Germline V CDR1 and CDR2: SGHDT, YYEEEE. Trimming shortened V by 3 bases and J by 4 bases, and 17 bases separated the two germline ends. Here the CDR3 reads CASSSGPGRAGNTIYF. The DNA for the CDR3 is TGTGCCAGCAGCTCCGGACCGGGCAGGGCGGGAAACACCATATATTTT.

The CDR3 reads CASSTGTSDREQYF. The CDR3 bases are TGTGCCAGCTCCACCGGGACTAGCGATAGGGAGCAGTACTTC. The chain carries TRBV18 and TRBJ2-7; 10 bases agree with TRBD2. CDR1 is KGHSH, CDR2 LQKENI, per germline. The CDR3 contains 14 residues. V lost 6 bases to trimming and J lost 7 bases; unmatched junction nucleotides: 9. The full variable domain, completed using reference TRBV18 and TRBJ2-7, is NAGVMQNPRHLVRRRGQEARLRCSPMKGHSHVYWYRQLPEEGLKFMVYLQKENIIDESGMPKERFSAEFPKEGPSILRIQQVVRGDSAAYFCASSTGTSDREQYFGPGTRLTVT.

The rearrangement joins TRBV5-1 to TRBJ1-2; D is uncertain. In germline, CDR1 is SGHRS, CDR2 YFSETQ. The CDR3 is made up of 12 amino acids. The V end was cut by 4 bases, the J end by 7 bases, with 11 bases between. DNA of the CDR3: TGCGCCAGCAGCCCAGGTACGGGTGGCTACACCTTC. Translated, it gives CASSPGTGGYTF.

V usage is TRBV29-1 and J usage is TRBJ2-7; 10 nucleotides agree with TRBD2. The V gene's germline CDR1 is SQVTM and CDR2 ANQGSEA. The CDR3 is 13 residues long. V shed 7 bases and J 4 bases; nucleotides not matched to a gene: 7. This CDR3 reads CSASGGATYEQYF. The CDR3 bases are TGCAGCGCCAGCGGGGGGGCAACGTACGAGCAGTACTTC.

This clone was counted a few times. The rearrangement uses TRBV29-1 and TRBJ2-5, with D possibly TRBD1 on 6 matching bases. V lost 7 bases and J lost 2, with 11 bases in between. Germline V gene sequence: CDR1 SQVTM, CDR2 ANQGSEA. This CDR3 contains 12 residues. The CDR3 sequence: CSANREQETQYF. The CDR3 bases are TGCAGCGCCAACAGGGAGCAAGAGACCCAGTACTTC. Together with reference TRBV29-1 and TRBJ2-5, the CDR3 gives the full variable domain: SAVISQKPSRDICQRGTSLTIQCQVDSQVTMMFWYRQQPGQSLTLIATANQGSEATYESGFVIDKFPISRPNLTFSTLTVSNMSPEDSSIYLCSANREQETQYFGPGTRLLVL.

The CDR3 sequence: CASSLGGQGNQPQHF. As DNA, the CDR3 is TGCGCCAGCAGCTTGGGGGGACAGGGCAATCAGCCCCAGCATTTT. This chain joins TRBV5-1 and TRBJ1-5, with 8 bases identical to TRBD1. Germline V gives CDR1 SGHRS, CDR2 YFSETQ. CDR3 length: 15 amino acids. J gave up 2 bases and V 0 bases, and 1 base lay outside the gene matches.

The rearrangement links TRBV29-1 to TRBJ2-3; TRBD2 agrees at 13 bases. Trimming removed 4 bases from V and 2 bases from J; junction bases left unmatched: 9. The CDR3 has 17 amino acids. CDR1 is SQVTM and CDR2 is ANQGSEA in the germline V gene. The CDR3 here is CSVVTGLAGRPTDTQYF. The CDR3 coding sequence is TGCAGCGTTGTTACGGGACTAGCGGGGCGACCCACAGATACGCAGTATTTT.

The table lists this clone with a count of one. V usage is TRBV11-2 and J usage is TRBJ1-2; no clear D. The CDR3 contains 15 residues. The germline gives CDR1 SGHAT, CDR2 FQNNGV. Trimming took off 4 bases at V and 8 bases at J, with 20 bases between the two ends. The CDR3 reads CASSSMTRANHGYTF. CDR3 in DNA: TGTGCCAGCAGCTCAATGACAAGGGCCAATCACGGCTACACCTTC.

The chain carries TRBV15 and TRBJ2-1; D call uncertain. V was trimmed by 7 bases and J by 4 bases, leaving 5 bases between them. Germline V gene lookup returns CDR1 LNHNV and CDR2 YYDKDF (reference sequence). CDR3 size: 11 residues. The CDR3: CATTAYNEQFF. DNA for the CDR3: TGTGCCACCACCGCATACAATGAGCAGTTCTTC.

The chain links TRBV6-1 to TRBJ2-3, with D tentatively TRBD2 (5 bases). V was trimmed by 0 bases and J by 5 bases, leaving 6 bases between them. The CDR3 runs to 13 residues. Germline-derived CDR1 and CDR2 are MNHNS and SASEGT. DNA of the CDR3: TGTGCCAGCAGTGAAGCAGGGAGAGATACGCAGTATTTT. Protein sequence: CASSEAGRDTQYF.

This clone appeared a single time. The genes are TRBV29-1 and TRBJ2-1; 9 bases fit TRBD1. V dropped 4 bases and J dropped 6; count of bases not matched to a gene: 7. From germline, CDR1 is SQVTM and CDR2 ANQGSEA. The CDR3 has 14 amino acids. The CDR3 DNA follows: TGCAGCGTTGGGAGGGACAGGGTCATCAATGAGCAGTTCTTC. Amino acids: CSVGRDRVINEQFF.

This clone has only a few counts. The chain uses TRBV7-3 and TRBJ1-1, with no clear D. The CDR3 spans 13 residues. Germline values: CDR1 SGHTA, CDR2 FQGTGA. V was trimmed by 4 bases and J by 4 bases, leaving 10 bases between them. CDR3 amino acids: CASSYGTFTEAFF. The CDR3 DNA reads as TGTGCCAGCAGCTATGGCACATTCACTGAAGCTTTCTTT. Drawing the rest from reference TRBV7-3 and TRBJ1-1, the complete variable domain is GAGVSQTPSNKVTEKGKYVELRCDPISGHTALYWYRQSLGQGPEFLIYFQGTGAADDSGLPNDRFFAVRPEGSVSTLKIQRTERGDSAVYLCASSYGTFTEAFFGQGTRLTVV.

The chain combines TRBV9 with TRBJ2-2, with a possible D match to TRBD1 (5 bases). Trimming cost V 0 bases and J 1 base, with 7 bases left between them. This CDR3 has 15 residues. Germline values: CDR1 SGDLS, CDR2 YYNGEE. The CDR3 DNA reads as TGTGCCAGCAGCGTAGGGACAAGGAACACCGGGGAGCTGTTTTTT. Amino acid sequence: CASSVGTRNTGELFF.

The chain couples TRBV28 to TRBJ2-1; D is ambiguous. Trimming pared 7 bases from V and 0 bases from J, leaving 13 bases between. Germline V gene data show CDR1 as MDHEN and CDR2 as SYDVKM. This CDR3 comprises 15 residues. The CDR3 sequence is CASNVALSSYNEQFF. The CDR3 coding sequence is TGTGCCAGCAATGTAGCACTGAGCTCCTACAATGAGCAGTTCTTC.

The chain uses TRBV7-9 and TRBJ2-5; no reliable D call. V dropped 3 bases and J dropped 2 bases, with 16 bases sitting between them. Germline assignment: CDR1 SEHNR and CDR2 FQNEAQ (reference sequence). The CDR3 consists of 16 residues. The CDR3 here is CASSFFGSQTQETQYF. CDR3 sequence (DNA): TGTGCCAGCAGCTTCTTCGGCTCACAGACGCAAGAGACCCAGTACTTC.

The chain has TRBV2 and TRBJ1-1, with 7 bases matching TRBD1. With V trimmed by 6 bases and J by 2 bases, 3 bases remained unmatched. CDR1 is SNHLY and CDR2 is FYNNEI in the germline V gene. The CDR3 is 13 amino acids. CDR3 coding DNA: TGTGCCAGCAGGGGACAGAGAAACACTGAAGCTTTCTTT. Translation gives CASRGQRNTEAFF. Complete variable domain (other parts from reference TRBV2 and TRBJ1-1): EPEVTQTPSHQVTQMGQEVILRCVPISNHLYFYWYRQILGQKVEFLVSFYNNEISEKSEIFDDQFSVERPDGSNFTLKIRSTKLEDSAMYFCASRGQRNTEAFFGQGTRLTVV.

V gene TRBV28 combines with J gene TRBJ1-4; no firm D call. Per germline, CDR1 MDHEN and CDR2 SYDVKM. The CDR3 is 14 amino acids. Deletions cut 6 bases from V and 5 bases from J, with 13 bases between. CDR3 nucleotide sequence: TGTGCCAGCAGAAGCGGCAGCCTAAATGAAAAACTGTTTTTT. Its protein product is CASRSGSLNEKLFF.

J is TRBJ2-2 and V is TRBV4-1, with a possible D match to TRBD2 (5 bases). V dropped 2 bases and J dropped 2 bases, with 12 bases sitting between them. Germline values: CDR1 MGHRA, CDR2 YSYEKL. This CDR3 comprises 16 residues. The CDR3 DNA is TGCGCCAGCAGCCAAAACGGAGCGGCAAACACCGGGGAGCTGTTTTTT. Amino acids: CASSQNGAANTGELFF.

V usage is TRBV30 and J usage is TRBJ2-1; D remains unclear. Trimming left V 4 bases short and J 2 bases short, with 12 bases between. Germline values: CDR1 GTSNPN, CDR2 SVGIG (reference sequence). CDR3 length equals 14 residues. Written as DNA, the CDR3 is TGTGCCTGGACTATGATAGGAACCTACAATGAGCAGTTCTTC. Translation gives CAWTMIGTYNEQFF. Full variable domain (remainder filled in from reference TRBV30 and TRBJ2-1): SQTIHQWPATLVQPVGSPLSLECTVEGTSNPNLYWYRQAAGRGLQLLFYSVGIGQISSEVPQNLSASRPQDRQFILSSKKLLLSDSGFYLCAWTMIGTYNEQFFGPGTRLTVL.

This chain connects TRBV5-1 to TRBJ2-1; 8 bases are a match to TRBD1. The germline CDR1 and CDR2 sequences are SGHRS and YFSETQ. The CDR3 spans 15 residues. V gave up 0 bases and J gave up 6 bases; unmatched junction bases: 5. The CDR3 sequence is CASSLDGQGANEQFF. As DNA, the CDR3 is TGCGCCAGCAGCTTGGACGGGCAGGGGGCCAATGAGCAGTTCTTC.

The chain links TRBV5-1 to TRBJ1-1, with TRBD1 as a possible D gene (5 bases). Deletions cut 1 base from V and 1 base from J, with 11 bases between. Germline assignment: CDR1 SGHRS and CDR2 YFSETQ. The CDR3 totals 15 residues. This CDR3 is CASSLTGLPNTEAFF. CDR3 sequence (DNA): TGCGCCAGCAGCTTGACGGGGCTCCCGAACACTGAAGCTTTCTTT.